Listed below are T cell receptor beta chains from one sample, sequenced in a study of blood T cell repertoires in COVID-19. Produced via immunoSEQ multiplex PCR; TCRdb's table is partial and in-frame only. In the table there are around 100,000 clones, around four fifths of which are singletons. The specimen was peripheral blood. These receptors came from a man aged 55 to 70 with active or convalescent COVID-19. Both conserved end residues are part of each CDR3. The order of the fields is V gene, J gene, CDR3 length, clone size, D gene, CDR3 protein, CDR3 DNA. A D gene is named only where the DNA matches it firmly. Rows give clone size only sometimes, using once, few, many, or a class for an expanded clone.

>TRBV29-1|TRBJ1-4|14|-|-
CSVGEGGSMGKLFF
TGCAGCGTAGGGGAGGGAGGATCAATGGGGAAACTGTTTTTT
>TRBV5-1|TRBJ1-2|16|-|-
CASSLVGDPAPYGYTF
TGCGCCAGCAGCTTGGTGGGCGATCCGGCCCCTTATGGCTACACCTTC
>TRBV30|TRBJ2-3|17|-|-
CAWSALWGVEGTDTQYF
TGTGCCTGGAGTGCCCTATGGGGAGTAGAGGGCACAGATACGCAGTATTTT
>TRBV2|TRBJ2-1|15|few|-
CASSASVAGANEQFF
TGTGCCAGCAGTGCCAGCGTGGCGGGGGCGAATGAGCAGTTCTTC
>TRBV6-5|TRBJ1-1|14|-|-
CASSRTAMNTEAFF
TGTGCCAGCAGTCGGACAGCCATGAACACTGAAGCTTTCTTT
>TRBV19|TRBJ1-2|15|-|-
CASSFVGSPNYGYTF
TGTGCCAGTAGTTTTGTTGGCAGTCCTAACTATGGCTACACCTTC
>TRBV2|TRBJ2-1|14|-|TRBD2
CASGLAASDYEQFF
TGTGCCAGTGGCCTAGCGGCCTCTGACTATGAGCAGTTCTTC
>TRBV7-9|TRBJ2-7|13|-|-
CASSLDAYYEQYF
TGTGCCAGCAGCTTAGACGCCTACTACGAGCAGTACTTC
>TRBV6-6|TRBJ1-2|14|few|-
CASLGEGVNYGYTF
TGTGCCAGCCTTGGGGAGGGAGTAAACTATGGCTACACCTTC
>TRBV5-1|TRBJ2-7|16|-|TRBD2
CASSLLAGGPTYEQYF
TGCGCCAGCAGCTTGTTGGCGGGAGGGCCTACCTACGAGCAGTACTTC
>TRBV7-2|TRBJ2-2|16|-|-
CASSFPGGPKTGELFF
TGTGCCAGCAGCTTCCCTGGCGGGCCTAAGACCGGGGAGCTGTTTTTT
>TRBV3-1/TRBV3-2|TRBJ2-5|17|-|TRBD2
CASRSPGLAGGGETQYF
TGTGCCAGCAGGTCACCGGGACTAGCGGGAGGAGGAGAGACCCAGTACTTC
>TRBV6-5|TRBJ1-5|13|-|-
CASRAQTNQPQHF
TGTGCCAGCAGAGCCCAAACCAATCAGCCCCAGCATTTT
>TRBV6-5|TRBJ2-3|16|-|-
CASSYSSRGQPDTQYF
TGTGCCAGCAGTTACTCTTCGCGGGGCCAACCAGATACGCAGTATTTT
>TRBV4-3|TRBJ1-1|16|few|-
CASSLEGGVVNTEAFF
TGCGCCAGCAGCCTCGAGGGGGGGGTGGTGAACACTGAAGCTTTCTTT
>TRBV27|TRBJ1-2|12|once|TRBD1
CASRRQGDGYTF
TGTGCCAGCAGGAGACAGGGGGATGGCTACACCTTC
>TRBV9|TRBJ2-1|14|once|TRBD1
CASSVQGAQNEQFF
TGTGCCAGCAGCGTACAGGGGGCGCAAAATGAGCAGTTCTTC
>TRBV27|TRBJ2-7|13|-|TRBD1
CASSHRGSYEQYF
TGTGCCAGCAGTCACAGGGGCTCCTACGAGCAGTACTTC
>TRBV4-1|TRBJ2-7|15|few|TRBD2
CASSPRTSGSYEQYF
TGCGCCAGCAGCCCCAGGACTAGCGGGAGCTACGAGCAGTACTTC
>TRBV5-4|TRBJ1-2|14|-|-
CASSLSDWDYGYTF
TGTGCCAGCAGCCTATCGGACTGGGACTATGGCTACACCTTC
>TRBV7-3|TRBJ2-1|16|-|TRBD2
CASSLTGGSGSNEQFF
TGTGCCAGCAGCTTAACGGGGGGTAGCGGGAGCAATGAGCAGTTCTTC
>TRBV4-1|TRBJ2-5|15|-|TRBD2
CASSQSSGSFETQYF
TGCGCCAGCAGCCAGAGTAGCGGGAGTTTCGAGACCCAGTACTTC
>TRBV9|TRBJ1-1|16|-|TRBD1
CASSPLGQRGNTEAFF
TGTGCCAGCAGCCCATTGGGACAGCGCGGGAACACTGAAGCTTTCTTT
>TRBV2|TRBJ1-2|16|-|TRBD1
CASSSRQGASTHGYTF
TGTGCCAGCAGCTCTCGACAGGGGGCTAGTACCCATGGCTACACCTTC
>TRBV18|TRBJ2-5|15|-|TRBD2
CASSPAGAGKVTQYF
TGTGCCAGCTCACCCGCTGGAGCGGGGAAGGTGACCCAGTACTTC
>TRBV28|TRBJ1-2|17|-|-
CASSWRGWGDGNYGYTF
TGTGCCAGCAGTTGGAGGGGATGGGGGGACGGTAACTATGGCTACACCTTC
>TRBV3-1/TRBV3-2|TRBJ1-2|16|many|TRBD1
CASSPQTGFGDYGYTF
TGTGCCAGCAGCCCTCAGACAGGGTTCGGGGACTATGGCTACACCTTC
>TRBV3-1/TRBV3-2|TRBJ1-1|13|-|TRBD1
CASSRPGQGPAFF
TGTGCCAGCAGCCGGCCGGGACAGGGACCTGCTTTCTTT
>TRBV5-1|TRBJ1-5|15|-|TRBD1
CASSMTGGNNQPQHF
TGCGCCAGCAGCATGACAGGGGGTAACAATCAGCCCCAGCATTTT
>TRBV6-5|TRBJ1-2|12|-|TRBD1
CASTQGNYGYTF
TGTGCCAGCACACAGGGGAACTATGGCTACACCTTC
>TRBV19|TRBJ2-7|15|-|TRBD2
CASSIETSGSSEQYF
TGTGCCAGTAGTATAGAGACTAGCGGGAGTAGCGAGCAGTACTTC
>TRBV20-1|TRBJ1-1|10|-|-
CSASLRSAFF
TGCAGTGCTAGTTTGAGGAGTGCTTTCTTT
>TRBV6-2/TRBV6-3|TRBJ2-1|17|-|TRBD2
CASSYSMREGPQGEQFF
TGTGCCAGCAGTTACTCGATGCGGGAGGGCCCCCAGGGAGAGCAGTTCTTC
>TRBV4-3|TRBJ1-5|15|once|-
CASSHQTGQGQPQHF
TGCGCCAGCAGCCACCAAACGGGCCAGGGGCAGCCCCAGCATTTT
>TRBV27|TRBJ2-6|13|-|-
CASSWTVNSVLTF
TGTGCCAGCAGTTGGACAGTCAATTCCGTCCTGACTTTC
>TRBV19|TRBJ2-1|15|-|TRBD1
CASNERGGTYNEQFF
TGTGCCAGTAACGAGCGAGGGGGCACCTACAATGAGCAGTTCTTC
>TRBV5-1|TRBJ1-2|15|-|TRBD1
CASSPGTGGRYGYTF
TGCGCCAGCAGCCCCGGGACAGGGGGCAGATATGGCTACACCTTC
>TRBV5-1|TRBJ1-2|14|-|TRBD1
CASSSMDRGSGYTF
TGCGCCAGCAGCTCCATGGACAGGGGAAGTGGCTACACCTTC
>TRBV6-6|TRBJ1-4|15|-|-
CASSARQRLNEKLFF
TGTGCCAGCAGTGCGCGACAGAGACTTAATGAAAAACTGTTTTTT
>TRBV28|TRBJ1-3|15|-|-
CASGETQVSGNTIYF
TGTGCCAGCGGGGAGACGCAGGTCTCTGGAAACACCATATATTTT
>TRBV28|TRBJ2-1|12|-|TRBD2
CASGGAYNEQFF
TGTGCCAGCGGGGGGGCCTACAATGAGCAGTTCTTC